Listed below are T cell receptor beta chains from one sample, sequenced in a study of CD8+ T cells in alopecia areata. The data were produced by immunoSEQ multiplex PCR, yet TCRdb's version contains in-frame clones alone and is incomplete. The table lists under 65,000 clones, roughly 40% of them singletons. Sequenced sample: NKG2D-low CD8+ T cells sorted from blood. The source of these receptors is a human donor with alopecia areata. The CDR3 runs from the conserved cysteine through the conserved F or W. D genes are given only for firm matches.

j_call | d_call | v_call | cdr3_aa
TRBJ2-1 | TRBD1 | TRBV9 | CASSAGQGKIEQFF
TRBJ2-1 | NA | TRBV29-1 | CSVEDYNEQFF
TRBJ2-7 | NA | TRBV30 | CAWSVGAGSPYEQYF
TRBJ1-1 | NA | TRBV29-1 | CSGEGVDTEAFF
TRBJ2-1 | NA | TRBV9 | CASSPGSSSYNEQFF
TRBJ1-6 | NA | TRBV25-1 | CASSEAGVPPLHF
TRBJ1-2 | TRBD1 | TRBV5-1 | CASSPGQGGGYGYTF
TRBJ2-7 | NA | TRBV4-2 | CASSPPYLERPYEQYF
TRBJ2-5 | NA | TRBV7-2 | CASSPRTATPQHQETQYF
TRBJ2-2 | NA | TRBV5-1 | CASSQGRQFTGELFF
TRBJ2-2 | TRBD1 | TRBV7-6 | CASSLRSGTGGTGELFF
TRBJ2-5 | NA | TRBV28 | CASSFPAFQETQYF
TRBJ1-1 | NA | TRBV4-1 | CASSGGKNTEAFF
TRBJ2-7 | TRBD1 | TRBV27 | CASQGGQGREQYF
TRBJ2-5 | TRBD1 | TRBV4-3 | CASSQYVGQGIETQYF